This is a list of T cell receptor beta chains from one sample in a study of T-cell memory formation after mild COVID-19. One entry per CDR3 protein results from TCRdb running MiXCR on the 5' RACE reads. The repertoire consists of about 100,000 distinct CDR3 sequences, with approximately 10% occurring once and the leading ten covering around 39%. Sequenced: PBMCs or a T cell subset sorted from them (not recorded which). The receptor source for this set is a man younger than 30 who had mild COVID-19 (a few samples of this study predate the infection). Cell type and time point are not known. The CDR3 runs from the conserved cysteine through the conserved F or W. The order of the fields is clone size, V gene, D gene, J gene, CDR3 DNA, CDR3 protein. D genes are given only for firm matches. The listing skips clone size in some rows; elsewhere it reads once, few, many or a size class.

>few|TRBV6-6|NA|TRBJ2-3
TGTGCCAGCAGTTATGGCGGGGACCGCACAGATACGCAGTATTTT
CASSYGGDRTDTQYF
>once|TRBV4-1|NA|TRBJ2-5
TGCGCCAGCAGCCAGACGACAAGCGGACAAGAGACCCAGTACTTC
CASSQTTSGQETQYF
>NA|TRBV7-9|NA|TRBJ2-1
TGTGCCAGCAGCTTAGCGGGCAGTAGCCGCGATGAGCAGTTCTTC
CASSLAGSSRDEQFF
>NA|TRBV5-1|TRBD1|TRBJ1-1
TGCGCCAGCAGCTGGGGGGACAGTTCACACACTGAAGCTTTCTTT
CASSWGDSSHTEAFF
>few|TRBV4-1|NA|TRBJ2-5
TGCGCCAGCAGCCAAGTAGCCGAAGAGACCCAGTACTTC
CASSQVAEETQYF
>few|TRBV29-1|NA|TRBJ2-2
TGCAGCGTTGACGGGGTCAACACCGGGGAGCTGTTTTTT
CSVDGVNTGELFF
>NA|TRBV4-3|NA|TRBJ2-7
TGCGCCAGCAGCCAATTACATAGCCGGAGCTCCTACGAGCAGTACTTC
CASSQLHSRSSYEQYF
>many|TRBV7-3|NA|TRBJ2-1
TGTGCCAGCAGCTTAGGATCCAGGGATGAGCAGTTCTTC
CASSLGSRDEQFF
>few|TRBV20-1|TRBD1|TRBJ2-2
TGCAGTGCTAGAGTTTCCGACAGGGCCAACACCGGGGAGCTGTTTTTT
CSARVSDRANTGELFF
>NA|TRBV10-3|TRBD1|TRBJ2-7
TGTGCCATCAGTGACTTAACCGGGACAGGGGGCTACGAGCAGTACTTC
CAISDLTGTGGYEQYF
>many|TRBV5-1|TRBD1|TRBJ1-1
TGCGCCAGCAGCCTGTACAGGGGGGACACTGAAGCTTTCTTT
CASSLYRGDTEAFF
>NA|TRBV20-1|TRBD2|TRBJ2-3
TGCAGAGTAGCGGGGAAGGGTGCAGATACGCAGTATTTT
CRVAGKGADTQYF
>NA|TRBV7-9|NA|TRBJ2-7
TGTGCCAGCAGCCCGGGGGTTCATCCCTACGAGCAGTACTTC
CASSPGVHPYEQYF
>NA|TRBV12-3/TRBV12-4|NA|TRBJ2-1
TGTGCCAGCAGTCCCTATAAAGAGCAGTTCTTC
CASSPYKEQFF
>few|TRBV2|TRBD1|TRBJ1-1
TGTGCCAGCAAACAGGGGTACACTGAAGCTTTCTTT
CASKQGYTEAFF
>NA|TRBV4-2|TRBD2|TRBJ2-2
TGTGCCAGCAGCCAAGGTTACGCGGGAGGACCCGGGGAGCTGTTTTTT
CASSQGYAGGPGELFF
>many|TRBV7-9|TRBD2|TRBJ2-5
TGTGCCAGCAGCTTAGTTGGGGGACTAGCGGGCCAAGAGACCCAGTACTTC
CASSLVGGLAGQETQYF
>NA|TRBV29-1|TRBD1|TRBJ1-1
TGCAGCGTTGAAGACAGGGGGCTGTCTTTCTTT
CSVEDRGLSFF
>NA|TRBV5-1|TRBD1|TRBJ1-1
TGCGCCAGCAGCTCGGGACAGGGGCGGCCGAACACTGAAGCTTTCTTT
CASSSGQGRPNTEAFF
>many|TRBV24-1|TRBD2|TRBJ2-1
TGTGCCACCAGTGATCCCGCCGGGGGGGACAATGAGCAGTTCTTC
CATSDPAGGDNEQFF
>many|TRBV4-3|NA|TRBJ2-6
TGCGCCAGCAGCCAAGTACCTGGAGGGGACGGGGCCAACGTCCTGACTTTC
CASSQVPGGDGANVLTF
>few|TRBV7-2|TRBD2|TRBJ2-3
TGTGCCAGCAGCTTAAGCCTAGCGGGGACCACAGATACGCAGTATTTT
CASSLSLAGTTDTQYF
>NA|TRBV12-3/TRBV12-4|TRBD1|TRBJ2-5
TGTGCCAGCGCGGACAGGGTCCAAGAGACCCAGTACTTC
CASADRVQETQYF
>few|TRBV6-5|NA|TRBJ2-2
TGTGCCAGCAGTGCCAGCGGCACCGGGGAGCTGTTTTTT
CASSASGTGELFF
>many|TRBV7-2|NA|TRBJ2-1
TGTGCCAGCAGCTTAGAGGCAGGGGAGGAAGGCAATGAGCAGTTCTTC
CASSLEAGEEGNEQFF